The rows below give T cell receptor beta chains drawn from one sample of a study of blood T cell repertoires in COVID-19. Assay used: immunoSEQ multiplex PCR; TCRdb lists only in-frame clones, some missing. This table holds over 45,000 clones, roughly 89% found once. Sequencing used peripheral blood. Every receptor here comes from a woman aged 55-70 years with COVID-19, enrolled during active disease. Both conserved end residues are part of each CDR3. The D gene is left open where the match is weak. Expanded clones are given a class, and other clones once, few, many or no size at all.

abundance	v_gene	len	d_gene	j_gene	CDR3nt	CDR3aa
-	TRBV30	14	-	TRBJ2-1	TGTGCCTGGAGTGTACACGAGAGGGACAATGAGCAGTTCTTC	CAWSVHERDNEQFF
-	TRBV30	13	-	TRBJ1-1	TGTGCCTGGAGGGCAGGCGTTAACACTGAAGCTTTCTTT	CAWRAGVNTEAFF
-	TRBV19	14	-	TRBJ2-5	TGTGCCAGTAGCTTACAGCACTACCAAGAGACCCAGTACTTC	CASSLQHYQETQYF
-	TRBV5-6	13	-	TRBJ2-2	TGTGCCAGCAGCCCCAGGGTTTTCGGGGAGCTGTTTTTT	CASSPRVFGELFF
-	TRBV27	14	-	TRBJ1-5	TGTGCCAGCAGTTTAGGCAGGGGCCAGGGGCCCCAGCATTTT	CASSLGRGQGPQHF
-	TRBV4-1	18	-	TRBJ2-3	TGCGCCAGCAGCCAAAGATTCTGGCGCGGGACCGGAGAAGATACGCAGTATTTT	CASSQRFWRGTGEDTQYF
-	TRBV5-1	15	-	TRBJ1-1	TGCGCCAGCAGCCGCACGGGAGACGAGGCCACTGAAGCTTTCTTT	CASSRTGDEATEAFF
-	TRBV28	16	-	TRBJ1-6	TGTGCCAGCAGTTTAGTCGGAGAACAGGGTTTTTCACCCCTCCACTTT	CASSLVGEQGFSPLHF
-	TRBV6-5	15	TRBD1	TRBJ1-2	TGTGCCAGCAGTTCGCCGGGACAGGGTAACTATGGCTACACCTTC	CASSSPGQGNYGYTF
-	TRBV11-3	13	-	TRBJ1-1	TGTGCCAGCAGCATCGGGATGTACACTGAAGCTTTCTTT	CASSIGMYTEAFF
-	TRBV29-1	14	-	TRBJ2-3	TGCAGCGTGGATGACAGCCTCGACTCAGATACGCAGTATTTT	CSVDDSLDSDTQYF
-	TRBV4-3	15	-	TRBJ2-3	TGCGCCAGCAGCCAAGATTGGGTTCAGGCAGATACGCAGTATTTT	CASSQDWVQADTQYF
-	TRBV2	12	-	TRBJ2-7	TGTGCCAGCCGGACGGGATCCTACGAGCAGTACTTC	CASRTGSYEQYF
-	TRBV5-6	16	-	TRBJ2-2	TGTGCCAGCTTCCACAGCCGGGAACTAAGAACCGGGGAGCTGTTTTTT	CASFHSRELRTGELFF
-	TRBV5-6	14	-	TRBJ2-7	TGTGCCAGCAGGCAGGGGGGCAGCTCCTACGAGCAGTACTTC	CASRQGGSSYEQYF
-	TRBV5-4	14	TRBD1	TRBJ2-7	TGTGCCAGCAGTGCCCAGGGGGCTCAGGACGAGCAGTACTTC	CASSAQGAQDEQYF
-	TRBV5-1	15	-	TRBJ1-3	TGCGCCAGCAGCTTGGGCAATCCGGTTGGAAACACCATATATTTT	CASSLGNPVGNTIYF
-	TRBV27	13	TRBD1	TRBJ2-7	TGTGCCAGCAGCCTGACAGGGTCCTACGAGCAGTACTTC	CASSLTGSYEQYF
-	TRBV10-3	14	-	TRBJ1-5	TGTGCCATCAGCGCACAGGGAACCGAACAGCCCCAGCATTTT	CAISAQGTEQPQHF
-	TRBV9	15	-	TRBJ1-5	TGTGCCAGCAGCCCCCTGGGGGACACCTACGAGCCCCAGCATTTT	CASSPLGDTYEPQHF
-	TRBV29-1	15	-	TRBJ1-3	TGCAGCGTTGAAAGGGGGGGTGCCTCTGGAAACACCATATATTTT	CSVERGGASGNTIYF
-	TRBV6-6	15	-	TRBJ2-7	TGTGCCAGTCTGAAGCTAGCGCCCAACTCCTACGAGCAGTACTTC	CASLKLAPNSYEQYF
-	TRBV30	12	TRBD1	TRBJ2-5	TGTGCCTGGGGGGACAGCTCTCGGACCCAGTACTTC	CAWGDSSRTQYF
-	TRBV6-2/TRBV6-3	14	-	TRBJ2-5	TGTGCCAGCAGTTACGGAGGGATGGGGGAGACCCAGTACTTC	CASSYGGMGETQYF
few	TRBV9	15	TRBD1	TRBJ1-1	TGTGCCAGCAGCGCCCCACAGGGGATGAGTACTGAAGCTTTCTTT	CASSAPQGMSTEAFF
-	TRBV27	17	-	TRBJ1-1	TGTGCCAGCAGCTCACAGGGTCTAGCCGTTCTGAACACTGAAGCTTTCTTT	CASSSQGLAVLNTEAFF
once	TRBV28	15	-	TRBJ2-7	TGTGCCAGCAGTTTATGGGGAGGCCAGGCGGGCGAGCAGTACTTC	CASSLWGGQAGEQYF
-	TRBV5-1	13	-	TRBJ2-7	TGCGCCAGCCGCCTGGGTGAGTTCTACGAGCAGTACTTC	CASRLGEFYEQYF
-	TRBV28	11	-	TRBJ1-1	TGTGCCAGCACCGCTACCACTGAAGCTTTCTTT	CASTATTEAFF
-	TRBV6-5	15	TRBD1	TRBJ2-1	TGTGCCAGCAGAATGACAGGGAGATGGGGCAATGAGCAGTTCTTC	CASRMTGRWGNEQFF
-	TRBV12-3/TRBV12-4	13	-	TRBJ1-2	TGTGCCAGCAGCTTCAGGGGTCCCTATGGCTACACCTTC	CASSFRGPYGYTF
-	TRBV7-2	12	-	TRBJ2-5	TGTGCCAGCAGCTACGAGCCGGAGACCCAGTACTTC	CASSYEPETQYF
-	TRBV9	16	-	TRBJ2-3	TGTGCCAGCAGCGTAGGGATAGGAGCTAGCACAGATACGCAGTATTTT	CASSVGIGASTDTQYF
-	TRBV6-5	14	-	TRBJ1-1	TGTGCCAGCAGCAATCAGGGGATAGCGACTGAAGCTTTCTTT	CASSNQGIATEAFF
-	TRBV5-1	14	-	TRBJ2-5	TGCGCCAGCAGCTTGGCGGGTGGGGGCGAGACCCAGTACTTC	CASSLAGGGETQYF
once	TRBV7-7	12	-	TRBJ2-3	TGTGCCAGCAGCCCCGACGGGGATACGCAGTATTTT	CASSPDGDTQYF
-	TRBV14	13	TRBD1	TRBJ2-2	TGTGCCAGCAGCCGGGACAGCACCGGGGAGCTGTTTTTT	CASSRDSTGELFF
-	TRBV6-6	14	-	TRBJ2-2	TGTGCCAGCAGTCTATCCCGGGGTGGCGGGGAGCTGTTTTTT	CASSLSRGGGELFF
once	TRBV6-2/TRBV6-3	14	-	TRBJ2-7	TGTGCCAGCAGTTTCAACTCGCATCCCTACGAGCAGTACTTC	CASSFNSHPYEQYF
-	TRBV10-3	11	-	TRBJ1-2	TGTGCCACAAGGACAGTTACTAGCTACACCTTC	CATRTVTSYTF
once	TRBV7-9	15	-	TRBJ2-2	TGTGCCAGCAGCTTAGCCCGGGTGAACACCGGGGAGCTGTTTTTT	CASSLARVNTGELFF
-	TRBV6-2/TRBV6-3	12	-	TRBJ1-2	TGTGCCAGCAGTTACCCCGGCTATGGCTACACCTTC	CASSYPGYGYTF
-	TRBV10-1	16	TRBD2	TRBJ2-1	TGCGCCAGCAGTGACCCCGGACTAGCTGTTTCGAATGAGCAGTTCTTC	CASSDPGLAVSNEQFF
-	TRBV29-1	14	TRBD2	TRBJ2-1	TGCAGCGCGAAGCCGGGACTACTCTACAATGAGCAGTTCTTC	CSAKPGLLYNEQFF
-	TRBV11-3	16	-	TRBJ2-1	TGTGCCAGCAGTTCCGGTCTAGGAGCAGGGGGGAATGAGCAGTTCTTC	CASSSGLGAGGNEQFF
-	TRBV3-1/TRBV3-2	13	-	TRBJ2-1	TGTGCCAGCAGCCAAGGAGGCGGCGCTGAGCAGTTCTTC	CASSQGGGAEQFF
-	TRBV12-1	16	-	TRBJ2-5	TGTGCCAGCAGCTTTGTACGTTCGGTTGAGGTAGAGACCCAGTACTTC	CASSFVRSVEVETQYF
-	TRBV27	16	TRBD2	TRBJ2-1	TGTGCCAGCAGTTTATCGATTCCGGGACTAAACAATGAGCAGTTCTTC	CASSLSIPGLNNEQFF
-	TRBV27	15	-	TRBJ1-4	TGTGCCAGCAGTCCGGGCGGGGCAACTAATGAAAAACTGTTTTTT	CASSPGGATNEKLFF
-	TRBV7-9	15	-	TRBJ2-1	TGTGCCAGCAGCTCCGAGTTGGTCCGGGGCAATGAGCAGTTCTTC	CASSSELVRGNEQFF
once	TRBV7-2	14	-	TRBJ2-5	TGTGCCAGCAGCTTAAACGGGATCCAAGAGACCCAGTACTTC	CASSLNGIQETQYF
-	TRBV7-9	16	TRBD1	TRBJ1-4	TGTGCCAGCAGCTCCGGGACAGGGCCAAAGAGGGAAAAACTGTTTTTT	CASSSGTGPKREKLFF
-	TRBV4-1	13	-	TRBJ2-1	TGCGCCAGCAGCTGGCGGACGGGGGATGAGCAGTTCTTC	CASSWRTGDEQFF
-	TRBV5-1	11	-	TRBJ1-1	TGCGCCAGCAGCGTTGACAGCGAAGCTTTCTTT	CASSVDSEAFF
-	TRBV2	13	TRBD1	TRBJ1-1	TGTGCCAGCAGGGACGCCGGGACAGGGAAAGCTTTCTTT	CASRDAGTGKAFF
once	TRBV7-2	15	TRBD1	TRBJ2-5	TGTGCCAGCAGCTTGCGAGGGGGCCCGGGAGAGACCCAGTACTTC	CASSLRGGPGETQYF
once	TRBV7-9	15	TRBD1	TRBJ1-4	TGTGCCAGCAGCCCTCCGACAGGGAGGTATGAAAAACTGTTTTTT	CASSPPTGRYEKLFF
-	TRBV5-4	12	-	TRBJ2-5	TGTGCCAGCAGCATCGGGGTCGAGACCCAGTACTTC	CASSIGVETQYF